The present TCR beta chain was sequenced within a study of early T cells in non-severe SARS-CoV-2 infection. As for the study in general: Sequencing targeted bulk RNA from unsorted whole blood, leaving chains unpaired. Findings of the study overall: Database matching using VDJdb favored anti-spike CD8 responses, with private and CD4 specificities left missing.

This clonotype was recorded many times. The antigen is unknown. TCRdb reanalysed the 5' RACE reads using MiXCR and keeps one entry per CDR3 protein. The sample yields about 69,000 distinct CDR3 sequences, about 9% seen once. The CDR3 runs to 14 residues. The germline gives CDR1 MGHDK, CDR2 SYGVNS. With 2 bases removed from V and 8 bases from J, the gap between germline ends came to 13 bases. V gene TRBV25-1 combines with J gene TRBJ1-3; no clear D. Sequenced material: whole blood. The sequence was obtained from an adult who was a healthcare worker with PCR-confirmed SARS-CoV-2 infection or an uninfected control (not recorded which). The CDR3 DNA sequence: TGTGCCAGCAGTGAACACGGCCTGGAGCACACCATATATTTT. Amino acid sequence: CASSEHGLEHTIYF.